This is a list of T cell receptor beta chains from one sample in a study of response to subunit inactivated influenza vaccine. From the RT-PCR reads, TCRdb called clonotypes with MiXCR, one entry per CDR3 protein. Here the sample spans more than 700,000 distinct CDR3 sequences, 21% being singletons. This sample comprised PBMCs from blood, obtained 5 days after vaccination. These receptors all come from a man in his fifties who received an inactivated influenza vaccine. Both conserved end residues are part of each CDR3. The D gene is left open where the match is weak. Expanded clones are given a class, and other clones once, few, many or no size at all.

many | TRBD1 | TRBJ1-5 | TRBV6-2/TRBV6-3 | TGTGCCAGCAGATTGACAGGGGACGCCTCTCCCCAGCATTTT | CASRLTGDASPQHF
many | TRBD1 | TRBJ1-1 | TRBV28 | TGTGCCAGCAGGGACAGGGGGCTCAGCACTGAAGCTTTCTTT | CASRDRGLSTEAFF
- | TRBD1 | TRBJ2-7 | TRBV12-3/TRBV12-4 | TGTACCATCAGTTTAGCGCCGGGACAGGGCCTTAGCTCCTACGAGCAGTACTTC | CTISLAPGQGLSSYEQYF
- | - | TRBJ2-1 | TRBV7-3 | TGTGCCAGCAGCGTAGGGCTAGGGGGTGAGCAGTTCTTC | CASSVGLGGEQFF
few | - | TRBJ2-1 | TRBV7-9 | TGTGCCAGCAGCTTGGAGGGACCGCAGTTCTTC | CASSLEGPQFF
many | - | TRBJ2-1 | TRBV12-3/TRBV12-4 | TGTGCCAGCCTTGGGTCGTGGGGACCCAATGAGCAGTTCTTC | CASLGSWGPNEQFF
- | - | TRBJ2-7 | TRBV7-2 | TGTGCCAGCAGCAGCAGTAGCGGCGCACCTTACGAGCAGTACTTC | CASSSSSGAPYEQYF
few | - | TRBJ2-7 | TRBV27 | TGTGCCAGCAAGTTGCGGGGGCTCTCCTACGAGCAGTACTTC | CASKLRGLSYEQYF
few | - | TRBJ2-1 | TRBV6-1 | TGTGCCAGCAGATCCTATATGGGCGTTAGCTCCTACAATGAGCAGTTCTTC | CASRSYMGVSSYNEQFF
- | - | TRBJ1-5 | TRBV6-1 | TGTGCCAGCAGCGCCGGGACATCCTCCAATCAGCCCCAGCATTTT | CASSAGTSSNQPQHF
few | - | TRBJ1-1 | TRBV5-5 | TGTGCCAGCAGCTTGGCCGGGGGACGCCCCGGGGGTGAAGCTTTCTTT | CASSLAGGRPGGEAFF
- | - | TRBJ2-1 | TRBV9 | TGTGCCAGCAGCGTGGAGAGGTGGTTCTTC | CASSVERWFF
- | - | TRBJ2-3 | TRBV20-1 | TGCAGTGCTAGGTTGCAATTAAACACAGATACGCAGTATTTT | CSARLQLNTDTQYF
- | - | TRBJ2-1 | TRBV20-1 | TGCAGTGCTAGTTCACTAGGGGGACATTCTCGCAATGAGCAGTTCTTC | CSASSLGGHSRNEQFF
- | TRBD2 | TRBJ2-4 | TRBV6-5 | TGTGCCAGCAGTTACTCTCGGCAGGGAGGGATTCAGTACTTC | CASSYSRQGGIQYF
few | - | TRBJ2-5 | TRBV13 | TGTGCCAGCAGCTTATATGCATCCCTGAGGGAGACCCAGTACTTC | CASSLYASLRETQYF
- | TRBD1 | TRBJ2-7 | TRBV28 | TGTGCCAGCAGTTCGGGACAGGGTGTTGAGCAGTACTTC | CASSSGQGVEQYF
many | - | TRBJ2-1 | TRBV20-1 | TGCAGTGCTAGACACCAACTAGTCAATGAGCAGTTCTTC | CSARHQLVNEQFF
many | - | TRBJ2-7 | TRBV12-3/TRBV12-4 | TGTGCCAGCAGTTTAAAAGTGGACGCCTACGAGCAGTACTTC | CASSLKVDAYEQYF
few | TRBD2 | TRBJ2-5 | TRBV6-5 | TGTGCCAGCAGTTGGAAGGGACTAGCGGGAGAAGAGACCCAGTACTTC | CASSWKGLAGEETQYF
- | - | TRBJ2-7 | TRBV4-1 | TGCGCCAGCAGCCAAGAGGTTGGGGGAGTGTTCAACGAGCAGTACTTC | CASSQEVGGVFNEQYF
many | - | TRBJ1-2 | TRBV7-2 | TGTGCCAGCAGTCCTAGGGGGTGGGAATATGGCTACACCTTC | CASSPRGWEYGYTF
few | TRBD1 | TRBJ1-1 | TRBV7-9 | TGTGCCAGCAGCCGAAACAGGGGGAACACTGAAGCTTTCTTT | CASSRNRGNTEAFF
- | - | TRBJ2-3 | TRBV5-1 | TGCGCCAGCAGCGTCCAGGTTTTCTCAACAGATACGCAGTATTTT | CASSVQVFSTDTQYF
few | TRBD2 | TRBJ2-1 | TRBV12-3/TRBV12-4 | TGTGCCAGCAGCCTAACACCCGGGACTAGCGGGGTCAATGAGCAGTTCTTC | CASSLTPGTSGVNEQFF
- | TRBD2 | TRBJ2-7 | TRBV5-1 | TGCGCCAGCAGCTTTGGGACTAGCGGTTACGAGCTGTACTTC | CASSFGTSGYELYF
- | - | TRBJ1-1 | TRBV4-3 | TGCGCCAGCAGCAAAGTGATGAACACTGAAGCTTTCTTT | CASSKVMNTEAFF
few | TRBD1 | TRBJ2-2 | TRBV12-3/TRBV12-4 | TGTGCCAGCAGTTTAGGAGGGGGCACCTTCTCTGAGGGGGAGCTGTTTTTT | CASSLGGGTFSEGELFF
- | - | TRBJ2-5 | TRBV6-1 | TGTGCCAGCAGTCCCTACAGGGCTGGAGAGACCCAGTACTTC | CASSPYRAGETQYF
- | - | TRBJ2-6 | TRBV25-1 | TGTGCCAGCAGTGAATTGTTCACGGGGCCTGGGGCCAACGTCCTGACTTTC | CASSELFTGPGANVLTF
- | TRBD1 | TRBJ1-1 | TRBV24-1 | TGTGCCACCAGTGGACAGGGTGGCACTGAAGCTTTCTTT | CATSGQGGTEAFF
- | TRBD2 | TRBJ2-3 | TRBV7-2 | TGTGCCAGCAGCTTCGGGGGGGACACAGATACGCAGTATTTT | CASSFGGDTDTQYF
few | - | TRBJ1-2 | TRBV6-1 | TGTGCCAGCAGTGAATCCTTACGGGGTCCCGGCTACACCTTC | CASSESLRGPGYTF
- | - | TRBJ1-1 | TRBV9 | TGTGCCAGCAGCGCCAGGGGTGTCGGGACTGAAGCTTTCTTT | CASSARGVGTEAFF
- | - | TRBJ1-1 | TRBV5-6 | TGTGCCAGCAGCTCGCCTAACACTGAAGCTTTCTTT | CASSSPNTEAFF
many | - | TRBJ2-1 | TRBV7-9 | TGTGCCAGCAGCACGGGGAGGAACAATGAGCAGTTCTTC | CASSTGRNNEQFF
few | TRBD1 | TRBJ2-1 | TRBV5-6 | TGTGCCAGCAGCTTTGACAGGGAAGACTACAATGAGCAGTTCTTC | CASSFDREDYNEQFF
- | - | TRBJ2-2 | TRBV18 | TGTGCCAGCTCACTGACCTCCCAGCGTGGGGGAGGGGAGCTGTTTTTT | CASSLTSQRGGGELFF
few | TRBD2 | TRBJ2-2 | TRBV12-3/TRBV12-4 | TGTGCCAGCAGCCCCCAAGGGCGGGAGATTGTCGGGGAGCTGTTTTTT | CASSPQGREIVGELFF
- | TRBD2 | TRBJ2-5 | TRBV27 | TGTGCCAGCAGTCCTAGCGGGGCAGGGAAGACCCAGTACTTC | CASSPSGAGKTQYF
many | TRBD1 | TRBJ2-5 | TRBV12-3/TRBV12-4 | TGTGCCAGCAGATCGACAGGGGTGGAGACCCAGTACTTC | CASRSTGVETQYF
- | - | TRBJ2-6 | TRBV5-6 | TGTGCCAGCAGCTTTATAGGTGGGGCCAACGTCCTGACTTTC | CASSFIGGANVLTF
few | - | TRBJ2-1 | TRBV15 | TGTGCCACCAGCAGATCCCCGGGGGCATACGGGGCGAGCTCCTACAATGAGCAGTTCTTC | CATSRSPGAYGASSYNEQFF
- | - | TRBJ2-7 | TRBV6-2/TRBV6-3 | TGTGCCAGCAGAGGGGTTAGCTCCTACGAGCAGTACTTC | CASRGVSSYEQYF
- | - | TRBJ2-4 | TRBV20-1 | TGCAGTGCCCCGTCCGGGACCAAAAACATTCAGTACTTC | CSAPSGTKNIQYF
few | - | TRBJ1-5 | TRBV20-1 | TGCAGTGCTCTAGGTAATAGCAATCAGCCCCAGCATTTT | CSALGNSNQPQHF
- | - | TRBJ2-7 | TRBV5-1 | TGCGCCAGCAGCTTGGCCAGGGAAGCCGAGCAGTACTTC | CASSLAREAEQYF
- | TRBD1 | TRBJ2-7 | TRBV28 | TGTGCCAGCAGCCGACAGGGTAGATACGAGCAGTACTTC | CASSRQGRYEQYF
few | - | TRBJ1-1 | TRBV5-1 | TGCGCCAGCACCCTTGGGGGGGACACTGAAGCTTTCTTT | CASTLGGDTEAFF
- | TRBD2 | TRBJ2-7 | TRBV4-3 | TGCGCCAGCAGCAAAATTAGCGGGGGCAATTCCTACGAGCAGTACTTC | CASSKISGGNSYEQYF
- | - | TRBJ2-5 | TRBV9 | TGTGCCAGCAGCGTAGTCTGGGCAGGAGGGACCCAGTACTTC | CASSVVWAGGTQYF
few | - | TRBJ2-4 | TRBV5-5 | TGTGCCAGCATCCCCCGCGGGGACGTCATAGCCAAAAACATTCAGTACTTC | CASIPRGDVIAKNIQYF
few | - | TRBJ2-3 | TRBV4-1 | TGCGCCAGCAGCCAAGGCCCACGGGCGGGGTACACAGATACGCAGTATTTT | CASSQGPRAGYTDTQYF
few | TRBD2 | TRBJ2-2 | TRBV12-3/TRBV12-4 | TGTGCCAGCAGGCTCGGACTAGCGGGGAACACCGGGGAGCTGTTTTTT | CASRLGLAGNTGELFF
- | - | TRBJ2-7 | TRBV29-1 | TGCAGCGTTATTACCGGGCCTAAATTCTACGAGCAGTACTTC | CSVITGPKFYEQYF
- | - | TRBJ2-5 | TRBV7-8 | TGTGCCAGCAGCTTACAGGAAGACCGGGAGACCCAGTACTTC | CASSLQEDRETQYF
many | - | TRBJ1-2 | TRBV6-5 | TGTGCCAGCAGTTACGGGTCAACCTATGGCTACACCTTC | CASSYGSTYGYTF
- | - | TRBJ2-4 | TRBV7-9 | TGTGCCAGCAGCCGCCGCCCGGAAGGGGCCAAAAACATTCAGTACTTC | CASSRRPEGAKNIQYF
many | TRBD2 | TRBJ2-1 | TRBV7-9 | TGTGCCAGCAGCTTCGCGGGAGGGCCCAACAATGAGCAGTTCTTC | CASSFAGGPNNEQFF